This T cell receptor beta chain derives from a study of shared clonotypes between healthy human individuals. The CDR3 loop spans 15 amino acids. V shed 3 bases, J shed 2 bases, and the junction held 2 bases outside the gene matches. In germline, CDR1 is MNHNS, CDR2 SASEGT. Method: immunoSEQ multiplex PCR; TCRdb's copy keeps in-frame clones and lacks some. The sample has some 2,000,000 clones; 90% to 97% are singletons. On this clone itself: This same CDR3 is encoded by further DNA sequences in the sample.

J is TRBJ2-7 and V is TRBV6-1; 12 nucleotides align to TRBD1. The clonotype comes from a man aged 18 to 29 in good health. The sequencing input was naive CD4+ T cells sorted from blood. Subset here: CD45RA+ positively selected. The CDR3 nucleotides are TGTGCCAGCAGTGAGGGGACAGGGGGCCCCTACGAGCAGTACTTC. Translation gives CASSEGTGGPYEQYF.